This T cell receptor (beta chain) was identified during a study of blood T cell repertoires in COVID-19. Study-wide background: Both acute and convalescent COVID-19 samples were obtained from the United States, Italy and Spain. T cells, B-cell-depleted T cells, or PBMCs provided the cDNA or gDNA that served as material.

Authors' data handling: Reference gene primer amplification yielded estimated nucleated cell counts. The repertoire was sequenced with immunoSEQ multiplex PCR; TCRdb's copy has only in-frame clones and lacks some. That table is the source of V, J and clone size, and D and trimming were worked out from the DNA. The sample has about 45,000 clones, about 85% seen once. V gave up 2 bases and J gave up 3 bases, with 17 bases separating them. Germline CDR1 is KGHSH and CDR2 is LQKENI. The CDR3 loop spans 17 amino acids. Sample: peripheral blood. This sequence originates from a woman at least 80 years old with active COVID-19. V and J are TRBV18 and TRBJ2-1, with a tentative D call TRBD1 (6 bases). The CDR3 loop is CASSPYQGQGFYNEQFF. The CDR3 DNA is TGTGCCAGCTCACCATATCAGGGGCAGGGATTCTACAATGAGCAGTTCTTC.